One and the same sample provided the 13 T cell receptor beta chains below, sequenced in a study of blood T cell repertoires in COVID-19. TCRdb's copy holds only in-frame clones and misses some; the assay was immunoSEQ multiplex PCR. This table has more than 150,000 clones, just under 90% appearing once. Sequenced sample: peripheral blood. These receptors were collected from a woman between 18 and 29 years old who had recovered from COVID-19.

This rearrangement joins TRBV12-3 or TRBV12-4 to TRBJ2-1, with 10 bases aligning to TRBD1. The V and J ends lost 6 bases and 7 bases, in that order; junction bases with no gene match: 3. The CDR3 covers 13 residues. CDR3 nucleotide sequence: TGTGCCAGCAGCCGACAGGGGGCGAATGAGCAGTTCTTC. Its protein product is CASSRQGANEQFF.

The rearrangement joins TRBV9 to TRBJ1-1; D unclear. This CDR3 contains 15 residues. Trimming left V 0 bases short and J 0 bases short, with 9 bases between. Germline CDR1 reads SGDLS; CDR2 reads YYNGEE. The CDR3 sequence: CASSVGNSLNTEAFF. CDR3 nucleotide sequence: TGTGCCAGCAGCGTAGGGAACAGCCTGAACACTGAAGCTTTCTTT.

CDR3 DNA sequence: TGTGCCAGCAGCTTAGCGCCCCCCAGGACTAGCGGGGGGGCAGTGCAAGAGACCCAGTACTTC. Amino acids: CASSLAPPRTSGGAVQETQYF. The chain links TRBV7-2 to TRBJ2-5, with 15 bases lining up with TRBD2. The CDR3 extends over 21 amino acids. V lost 0 bases and J lost 2; bases outside the gene matches: 13. Germline V lookup: CDR1 SGHTA, CDR2 FQGNSA.

This chain uses TRBV11-2 with TRBJ2-7, with unresolved D. CDR1 and CDR2 (germline): SGHAT, FQNNGV. V lost 0 bases and J lost 2, with 11 bases in between. The CDR3 length is 15 residues. CDR3 DNA sequence: TGTGCCAGCAGCTTAGATCCCGGCGGCCCCTACGAGCAGTACTTC. Translated: CASSLDPGGPYEQYF.

This chain joins TRBV5-1 and TRBJ2-3, with D perhaps matching TRBD2 (5 bases). Per the germline V gene, CDR1 is SGHRS and CDR2 is YFSETQ. This CDR3 has 16 amino acids. The ends were cut back, 2 bases at V and 2 bases at J, with 15 bases in the middle. The CDR3 bases are TGCGCCAGCAGCTTCCGAGGGCCAGCCTCCACAGATACGCAGTATTTT. Protein product: CASSFRGPASTDTQYF.

The chain uses TRBV4-3 and TRBJ2-7; no clear D gene. V was cut by 1 base and J by 4 bases, with 14 bases left in between. The CDR3 length is 15 residues. The germline CDR1 and CDR2 sequences are LGHNA and YSLEER. The CDR3 DNA follows: TGCGCCAGCAGCCAAGGAAGAGGTTTCGGGTACGAGCAGTACTTC. Residues: CASSQGRGFGYEQYF.

The chain recombines TRBV5-6 with TRBJ2-7; D remains ambiguous. V lost 1 base, J lost 4 bases, and 6 bases lay in between. This CDR3 region has 12 residues. Germline CDR1 is SGHDT and CDR2 is YYEEEE. The chain's CDR3 is CASSLKEYEQYF. CDR3 DNA: TGTGCCAGCAGCTTGAAAGAGTACGAGCAGTACTTC.

The rearrangement links TRBV6-5 to TRBJ2-7; D remains ambiguous. The CDR3 covers 14 residues. Trimming shortened V by 0 bases and J by 0 bases, and 6 bases separated the two germline ends. The germline CDR1 and CDR2 sequences are MNHEY and SVGAGI. The CDR3: CASSYSRNSYEQYV. Here the CDR3 DNA reads TGTGCCAGCAGTTACTCGCGGAACTCCTACGAGCAGTACGTC.

The chain recombines TRBV9 with TRBJ1-2; weak D call: TRBD1 (5 bases). Germline loops: CDR1 SGDLS, CDR2 YYNGEE. Trimming took 0 bases from V and 4 from J, leaving 10 bases between them. The length of the CDR3 is 14 residues. DNA for the CDR3: TGTGCCAGCAGCGTAGGATCAGGGATCTATGGCTACACCTTC. It yields the protein CASSVGSGIYGYTF.

A few counts support this clone. The CDR3 bases are TGTGCCAGCAGCCGGGTTGGGGGCATGGACTATGGCTACACCTTC. Translating it yields CASSRVGGMDYGYTF. The chain has TRBV5-6 and TRBJ1-2, with a tentative D call TRBD1 (6 bases). There are 15 residues in the CDR3. CDR1 is SGHDT and CDR2 is YYEEEE in the germline V gene. V was clipped by 4 bases and J by 3 bases, with 16 bases between them.

The chain is built from TRBV6-2 or TRBV6-3 and TRBJ1-1; D perhaps matches TRBD1 (5 bases). The ends were cut back, 0 bases at V and 1 base at J, with 9 bases in the middle. Germline loops: CDR1 MNHEY, CDR2 SVGEGT. This CDR3 spans 15 amino acids. CDR3 nucleotide sequence: TGTGCCAGCAGTTACTCCCTACAGGAGAACACTGAAGCTTTCTTT. Amino acid sequence: CASSYSLQENTEAFF.

The chain is built from TRBV27 and TRBJ2-3; weak D call: TRBD2 (6 bases). Germline assignment: CDR1 MNHEY and CDR2 SMNVEV (reference sequence). CDR3 size: 12 residues. Trimming pared 6 bases from V and 4 bases from J, leaving 8 bases between. CDR3 sequence reads: CASRLAADTQYF. CDR3 DNA: TGTGCCAGCAGACTAGCTGCAGATACGCAGTATTTT.

The chain recombines TRBV27 with TRBJ2-6; D might be TRBD2 (5 bases). Per germline, CDR1 MNHEY and CDR2 SMNVEV (reference sequence). V lost 9 bases and J lost 0, with 18 bases in between. CDR3 length: 17 residues. The DNA of the CDR3 is TGTGCCAGTACCCGGAGGACTGACTCCTCTGGGGCCAACGTCCTGACTTTC. Its protein product is CASTRRTDSSGANVLTF.